A selection of T cell receptor beta chains follows, all from one sample in a study of CD4 and CD8 cells across lung adenocarcinoma regions. TCRdb itself ran the PCR reads through MiXCR, one entry per CDR3 protein. The data hold some 16,000 distinct CDR3 sequences, with 55% observed a single time. The sample taken for sequencing was CD8+ T cells from the center of a lung tumor. The receptors come from a female donor with lung adenocarcinoma. The CD4 and CD8 labels of this study may be unreliable. Each CDR3 is given with its conserved first and last residue. A D gene is named only where the DNA matches it firmly. Some rows mark clone size as missing; the rest say once, few, many or name a class of expanded clone.

DNA | CDR3 | D | J | V | size
TGTGCCAGCAGCCGAAATAGCAACGGGGAAAAACTGTTTTTT | CASSRNSNGEKLFF | . | TRBJ1-4 | TRBV7-9 | .
TGTGCCAGCAGATCAAATGGGGAGCAGTTCTTC | CASRSNGEQFF | . | TRBJ2-1 | TRBV6-1 | .
TGCGCCAGCAGCGTCTGGAGGACAGGGGGAGGATACGAGCAGTACTTC | CASSVWRTGGGYEQYF | TRBD1 | TRBJ2-7 | TRBV5-1 | .
TGCGCCAGCAGCCAAGATTATACTAGCGGGGGGGCCATAGATATGCAGTACTTC | CASSQDYTSGGAIDMQYF | TRBD2 | TRBJ2-5 | TRBV4-1 | .
TGTGCCAGCAGCCCACAGGGGACTAGAAACACCATATATTTT | CASSPQGTRNTIYF | TRBD1 | TRBJ1-3 | TRBV12-3/TRBV12-4 | few
TGTGCCAGCAGCGCCCCAGGAGGAGCTCTGAGCTCCTACGAGCAGTACTTC | CASSAPGGALSSYEQYF | . | TRBJ2-7 | TRBV7-2 | .
TGTGCCAGCAGTGAACGTGTCGCCGGCAATGAGCAGTTCTTC | CASSERVAGNEQFF | . | TRBJ2-1 | TRBV6-1 | .
TGCGCCAGCAGCCCGGGGCCCAACGCCAAAGATACGCAGTACTTC | CASSPGPNAKDTQYF | . | TRBJ2-4 | TRBV4-1 | .
TGCGCCAGCAGCCCAGGGCCGGGGGGGAATTCACCCCTCCACTTT | CASSPGPGGNSPLHF | . | TRBJ1-6 | TRBV4-1 | medium-sized
TGTGCCAGCAGTCCGACGAGAGCGCGAATGGAGATGGGTATCTATGGCTACACCTTC | CASSPTRARMEMGIYGYTF | . | TRBJ1-2 | TRBV27 | medium-sized
TGCGCCAGCAGACCCGCCGGGACGGAGTCCTACAATGAGCAGTTCTTC | CASRPAGTESYNEQFF | . | TRBJ2-1 | TRBV5-1 | .
TGCAGTGCTAGAGATCAGCGGGGGGTCTACAATGAGCAGTTCTTC | CSARDQRGVYNEQFF | TRBD2 | TRBJ2-1 | TRBV20-1 | few
TGTGCCAGGAGCCTGAGAGCCACAGATACGCAGTACTTT | CARSLRATDTQYF | . | TRBJ2-3 | TRBV3-1 | .
TGTGCCAGCAGCTTAGGGGGCCCACGAGCTGTCGTTGAGCAGTTCTTC | CASSLGGPRAVVEQFF | . | TRBJ2-1 | TRBV11-2 | many
TGTGCCAGCAGCCACCAGGGGGCCCTCTACAATGAGCAGTTCTTC | CASSHQGALYNEQFF | TRBD1 | TRBJ2-1 | TRBV3-1 | few
TGTGCCAGCGCTCCGGACAGGGAGTGGACAGATACGCAGTATTTT | CASAPDREWTDTQYF | TRBD1 | TRBJ2-3 | TRBV9 | many
TGTGCCAGCAGTTACTCGGGACTAGCGGGAGAGTTTGAGCAGTTCTTC | CASSYSGLAGEFEQFF | TRBD2 | TRBJ2-1 | TRBV6-5 | few